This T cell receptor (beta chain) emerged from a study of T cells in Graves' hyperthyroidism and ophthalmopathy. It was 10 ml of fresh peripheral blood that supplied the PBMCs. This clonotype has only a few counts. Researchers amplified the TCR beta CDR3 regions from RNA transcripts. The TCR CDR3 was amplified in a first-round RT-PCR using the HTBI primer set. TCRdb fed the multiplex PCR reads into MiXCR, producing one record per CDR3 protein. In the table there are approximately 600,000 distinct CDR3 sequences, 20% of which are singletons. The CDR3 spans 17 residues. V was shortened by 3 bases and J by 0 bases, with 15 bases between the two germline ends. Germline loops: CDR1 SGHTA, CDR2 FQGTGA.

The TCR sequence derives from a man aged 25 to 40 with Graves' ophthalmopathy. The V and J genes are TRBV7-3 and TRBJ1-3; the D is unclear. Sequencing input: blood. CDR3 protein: CASSFIGPPSSGNTIYF. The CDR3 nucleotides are TGTGCCAGCAGCTTCATCGGACCCCCGAGCTCTGGAAACACCATATATTTT.